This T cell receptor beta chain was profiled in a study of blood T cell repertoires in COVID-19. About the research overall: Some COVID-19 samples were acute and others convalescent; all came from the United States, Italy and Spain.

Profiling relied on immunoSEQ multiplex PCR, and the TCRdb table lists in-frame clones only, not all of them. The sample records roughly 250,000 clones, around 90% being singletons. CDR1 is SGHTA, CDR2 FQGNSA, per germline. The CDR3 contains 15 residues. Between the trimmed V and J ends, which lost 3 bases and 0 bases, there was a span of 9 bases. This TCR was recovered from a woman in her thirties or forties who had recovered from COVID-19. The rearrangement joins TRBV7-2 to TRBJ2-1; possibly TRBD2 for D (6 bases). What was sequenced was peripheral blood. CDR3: CASSLGAGSYNEQFF. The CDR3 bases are TGTGCCAGCAGCTTGGGAGCGGGCTCCTACAATGAGCAGTTCTTC.